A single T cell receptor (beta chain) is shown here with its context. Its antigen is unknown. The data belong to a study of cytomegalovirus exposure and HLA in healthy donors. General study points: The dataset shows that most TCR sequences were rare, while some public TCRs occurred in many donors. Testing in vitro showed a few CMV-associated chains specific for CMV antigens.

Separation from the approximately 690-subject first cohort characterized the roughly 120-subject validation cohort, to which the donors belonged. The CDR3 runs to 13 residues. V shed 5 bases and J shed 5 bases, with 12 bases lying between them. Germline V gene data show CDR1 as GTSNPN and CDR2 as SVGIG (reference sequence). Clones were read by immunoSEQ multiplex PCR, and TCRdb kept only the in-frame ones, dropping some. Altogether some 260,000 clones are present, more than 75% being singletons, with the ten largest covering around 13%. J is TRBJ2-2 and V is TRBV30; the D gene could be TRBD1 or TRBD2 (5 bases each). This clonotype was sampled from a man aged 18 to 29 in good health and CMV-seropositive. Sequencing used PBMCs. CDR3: CAWGGGGTGELFF. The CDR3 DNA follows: TGTGCCTGGGGTGGTGGGGGAACCGGGGAGCTGTTTTTT.